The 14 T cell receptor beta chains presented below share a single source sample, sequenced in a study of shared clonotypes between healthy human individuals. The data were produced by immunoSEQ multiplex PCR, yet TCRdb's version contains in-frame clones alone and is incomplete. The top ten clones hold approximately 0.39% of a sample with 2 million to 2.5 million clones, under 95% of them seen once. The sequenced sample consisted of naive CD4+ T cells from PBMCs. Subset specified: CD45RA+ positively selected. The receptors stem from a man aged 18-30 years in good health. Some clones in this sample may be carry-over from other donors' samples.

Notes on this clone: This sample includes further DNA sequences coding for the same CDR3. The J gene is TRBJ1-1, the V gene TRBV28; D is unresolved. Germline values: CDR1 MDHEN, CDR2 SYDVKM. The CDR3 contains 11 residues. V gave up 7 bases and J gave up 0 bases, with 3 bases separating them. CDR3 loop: CASILNTEAFF. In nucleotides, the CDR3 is TGTGCCAGCATTCTGAACACTGAAGCTTTCTTT.

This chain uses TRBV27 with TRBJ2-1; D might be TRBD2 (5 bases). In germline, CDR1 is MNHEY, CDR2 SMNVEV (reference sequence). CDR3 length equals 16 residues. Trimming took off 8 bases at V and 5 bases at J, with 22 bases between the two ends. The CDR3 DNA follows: TGTGCCAGCCAACCCTCGACGGCCCGGGGTGACAATGAGCAGTTCTTC. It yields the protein CASQPSTARGDNEQFF.

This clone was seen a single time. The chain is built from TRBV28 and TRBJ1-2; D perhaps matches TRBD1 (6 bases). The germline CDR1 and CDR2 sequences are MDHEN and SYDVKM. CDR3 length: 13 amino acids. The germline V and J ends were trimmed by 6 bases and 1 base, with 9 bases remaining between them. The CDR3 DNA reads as TGTGCCAGCAGCAGGGGACATAACTATGGCTACACCTTC. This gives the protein CASSRGHNYGYTF.

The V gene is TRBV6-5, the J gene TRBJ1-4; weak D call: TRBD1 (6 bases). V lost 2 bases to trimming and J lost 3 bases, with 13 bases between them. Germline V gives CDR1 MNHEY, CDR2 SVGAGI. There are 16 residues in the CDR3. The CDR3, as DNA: TGTGCCAGCAGTTACGCGGGGGGGGCGGCTAATGAAAAACTGTTTTTT. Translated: CASSYAGGAANEKLFF.

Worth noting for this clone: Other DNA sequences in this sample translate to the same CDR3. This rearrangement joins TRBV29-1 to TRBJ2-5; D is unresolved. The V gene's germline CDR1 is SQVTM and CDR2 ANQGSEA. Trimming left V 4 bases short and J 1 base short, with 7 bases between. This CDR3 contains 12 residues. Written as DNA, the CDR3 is TGCAGCGTTGGTAGGGCCCAAGAGACCCAGTACTTC. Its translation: CSVGRAQETQYF. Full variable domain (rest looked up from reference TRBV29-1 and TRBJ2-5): SAVISQKPSRDICQRGTSLTIQCQVDSQVTMMFWYRQQPGQSLTLIATANQGSEATYESGFVIDKFPISRPNLTFSTLTVSNMSPEDSSIYLCSVGRAQETQYFGPGTRLLVL.

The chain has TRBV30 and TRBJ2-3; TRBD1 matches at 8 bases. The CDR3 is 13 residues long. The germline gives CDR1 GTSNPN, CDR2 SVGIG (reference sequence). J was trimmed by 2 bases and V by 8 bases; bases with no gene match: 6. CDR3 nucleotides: TGTGCCGAGGACAGGGTTAACACAGATACGCAGTATTTT. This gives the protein CAEDRVNTDTQYF.

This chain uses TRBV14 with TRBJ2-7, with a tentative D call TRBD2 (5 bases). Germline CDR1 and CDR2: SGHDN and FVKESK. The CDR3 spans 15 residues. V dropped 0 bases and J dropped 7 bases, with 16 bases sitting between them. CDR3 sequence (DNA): TGTGCCAGCAGCCAAGATACCGGACTCGATTTTGAGCAGTACTTC. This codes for CASSQDTGLDFEQYF.

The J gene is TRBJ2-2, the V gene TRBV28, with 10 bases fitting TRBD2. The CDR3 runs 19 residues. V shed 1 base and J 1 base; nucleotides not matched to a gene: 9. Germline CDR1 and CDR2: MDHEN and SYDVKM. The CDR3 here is CASSLSQFRTSGNTGELFF. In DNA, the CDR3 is TGTGCCAGCAGTTTATCCCAATTCCGGACTAGCGGGAACACCGGGGAGCTGTTTTTT.

The CDR3 sequence is CASSPFGPTDYGYTF. The CDR3 DNA reads TGTGCCAGCAGTCCCTTCGGACCTACCGACTATGGCTACACCTTC. J is TRBJ1-2 and V is TRBV28; the D is unclear. The CDR3 has 15 amino acids. Trimming removed 5 bases at V and 3 bases at J, with 16 bases between. The germline CDR1 and CDR2 sequences are MDHEN and SYDVKM.

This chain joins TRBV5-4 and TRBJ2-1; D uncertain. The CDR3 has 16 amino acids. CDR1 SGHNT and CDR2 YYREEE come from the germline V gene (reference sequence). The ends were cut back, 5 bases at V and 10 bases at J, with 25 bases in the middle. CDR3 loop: CASSSEMNPATWEQFF. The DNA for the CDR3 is TGTGCCAGCAGTTCTGAGATGAACCCGGCGACATGGGAGCAGTTCTTC.

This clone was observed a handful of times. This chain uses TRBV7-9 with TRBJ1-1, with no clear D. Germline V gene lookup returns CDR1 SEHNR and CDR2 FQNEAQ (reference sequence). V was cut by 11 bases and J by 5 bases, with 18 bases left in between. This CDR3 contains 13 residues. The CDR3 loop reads CASEVQEETEAFF. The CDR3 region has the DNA TGTGCCTCGGAGGTGCAGGAGGAAACTGAAGCTTTCTTT.

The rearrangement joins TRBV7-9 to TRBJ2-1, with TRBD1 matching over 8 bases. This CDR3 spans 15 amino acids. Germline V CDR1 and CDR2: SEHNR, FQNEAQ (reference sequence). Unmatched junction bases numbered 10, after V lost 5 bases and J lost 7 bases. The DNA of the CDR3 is TGTGCCAGCAGCCTAGACCGGACAGGGAGTAATGAGCAGTTCTTC. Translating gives CASSLDRTGSNEQFF.

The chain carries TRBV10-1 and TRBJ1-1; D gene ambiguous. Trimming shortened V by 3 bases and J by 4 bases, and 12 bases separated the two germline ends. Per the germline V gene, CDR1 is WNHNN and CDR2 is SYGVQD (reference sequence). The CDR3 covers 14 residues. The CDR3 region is CASSDQSGGTEAFF. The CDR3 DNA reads TGCGCCAGCAGTGATCAATCGGGCGGCACTGAAGCTTTCTTT.

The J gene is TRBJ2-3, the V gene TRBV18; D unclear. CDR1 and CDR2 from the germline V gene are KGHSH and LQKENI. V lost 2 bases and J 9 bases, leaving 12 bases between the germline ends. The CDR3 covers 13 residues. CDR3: CASSPETALTQYF. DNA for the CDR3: TGTGCCAGCTCACCAGAAACAGCGTTAACGCAGTATTTT.